This T cell receptor beta chain was obtained from a study of cytotoxic CD8 clonotypes in ibrutinib-treated CLL. Study results and limitations: Few clonotypes were public, and these shrank or held steady under treatment.

Sequencing used immunoSEQ multiplex PCR; TCRdb keeps in-frame clones, though not all of them. Of over 150,000 clones listed, roughly 80% are singletons. Comments on this clone: Its matching antigen is unknown. This same CDR3 is encoded by further DNA sequences in the sample.

CDR3 length equals 14 residues. V gave up 5 bases and J gave up 1 base; unmatched junction bases: 4. Germline V CDR1 and CDR2: SGHVS, FQNEAQ. This specimen was PBMCs, taken after 12 months of ibrutinib treatment. This sequence originates from a human donor with chronic lymphocytic leukemia. The chain combines TRBV7-8 with TRBJ1-1; 7 bases are shared with TRBD1. In DNA form, the CDR3 reads TGTGCCAGCAGCCTCCGGGACAGGAACACTGAAGCTTTCTTT. Encoded protein: CASSLRDRNTEAFF.